This TCR beta chain was sequenced during a study of OX40 agonist ivuxolimab in advanced cancers. Of note for this clone: Antigen unknown.

CDR1 and CDR2 from the germline V gene are SGHVS and FNYEAQ. V lost 5 bases, J lost 4 bases, and 15 bases stayed unmatched. The CDR3 has 18 residues. TCRdb's table, derived via immunoSEQ multiplex PCR, lists solely in-frame clones and lacks some. The table has fewer than 100,000 clones, under 95% seen once. Study-level points and caveats: CD4+ and CD8+ T cells in blood underwent clonal expansion by week 6 at 0.1 to 3.0 mg/kg.

The J gene is TRBJ2-1, the V gene TRBV7-6; 9 nucleotides line up with TRBD2. The sequence came from an adult with an advanced solid tumor such as melanoma, head and neck, liver or kidney cancer. The source was CD4+ or CD8+ T cells sorted from blood, collected in a trial of the OX40 agonist ivuxolimab. The DNA of the CDR3 is TGTGCCAGCAGCAGAGACCCCTTAGCGGGAGAATTTTACAATGAGCAGTTCTTC. Protein: CASSRDPLAGEFYNEQFF.